These 13 T cell receptor beta chains share one sample of origin, sequenced in a study of blood T cell repertoires in COVID-19. The protocol was immunoSEQ multiplex PCR, while the TCRdb copy is restricted to in-frame clones and leaves out a portion. The sample includes 350,000 to 400,000 clones, 80% to 95% of them seen just once. The sequenced sample was PBMCs or T cells enriched from blood (not recorded which). The receptors here all came from a woman aged 35 to 49 who had been exposed to COVID-19.

V and J are TRBV5-1 and TRBJ1-6; 8 bases map to TRBD1. The germline CDR1 and CDR2 sequences are SGHRS and YFSETQ. V shed 3 bases, J shed 8 bases, and the junction held 4 bases outside the gene matches. The CDR3 totals 14 residues. In DNA form, the CDR3 reads TGCGCCAGCAGCTCAGGACAGGGACATTCACCCCTCCACTTT. This encodes CASSSGQGHSPLHF.

This sequence joins TRBV9 and TRBJ2-3; D may be TRBD2 (6 bases). The CDR3 is 17 amino acids. Germline loops: CDR1 SGDLS, CDR2 YYNGEE. V was clipped by 3 bases and J by 0 bases, with 17 bases between them. The DNA of the CDR3 is TGTGCCAGCAGCGCCCTTCTGGGCGGGACTAGCACAGATACGCAGTATTTT. Protein: CASSALLGGTSTDTQYF.

The V gene is TRBV11-3, the J gene TRBJ1-6, with TRBD1 matching over 8 bases. Germline V lookup: CDR1 SGHNT, CDR2 YENEEA. The CDR3 totals 15 residues. V shed 6 bases and J 5 bases; nucleotides not matched to a gene: 6. In nucleotides, the CDR3 is TGTGCCAGCAGTACTGGACAGGGTAATAATTCACCCCTCCACTTT. Protein sequence: CASSTGQGNNSPLHF.

This rearrangement joins TRBV7-3 to TRBJ2-3; 9 bases match TRBD1. V was pared by 5 bases and J by 3 bases, with 12 bases of the junction left unmatched. The germline V gene has CDR1 SGHTA and CDR2 FQGTGA. CDR3 length: 17 residues. DNA for the CDR3: TGTGCCAGCAGCCAGGCCGGGACAGGGAAAGCAACAGATACGCAGTATTTT. Translating gives CASSQAGTGKATDTQYF.

The count of this clone is one. The V gene is TRBV9, the J gene TRBJ1-2; 7 nucleotides agree with TRBD1. V dropped 0 bases and J dropped 4; count of bases not matched to a gene: 3. Germline loops: CDR1 SGDLS, CDR2 YYNGEE. The CDR3 is made up of 14 amino acids. The CDR3 protein is CASSVGGTAYGYTF. In nucleotides, the CDR3 is TGTGCCAGCAGCGTAGGCGGGACAGCCTATGGCTACACCTTC.

The chain links TRBV4-1 to TRBJ1-2; maybe TRBD1 (5 bases). The CDR3 consists of 13 residues. The V end was cut by 11 bases, the J end by 5 bases, with 18 bases between. In germline, CDR1 is MGHRA, CDR2 YSYEKL. CDR3 loop: CAAAGPIGYGYTF. The CDR3 DNA reads TGCGCCGCCGCAGGGCCCATAGGATATGGCTACACCTTC.

The J gene is TRBJ1-1, the V gene TRBV30; 10 positions agree with TRBD1. The V gene end was trimmed by 3 bases and the J gene end by 8 bases; junction bases not matched to a gene: 9. There are 14 residues in the CDR3. Germline V CDR1 and CDR2: GTSNPN, SVGIG (reference sequence). Written as DNA, the CDR3 is TGTGCCTGGAGCTTCGTCCGGACAGGGGGAGAAGCTTTCTTT. This sequence encodes CAWSFVRTGGEAFF.

The table lists this clone with a count of one. The chain is built from TRBV7-2 and TRBJ2-5, with D perhaps matching TRBD2 (5 bases). Trimming pared 2 bases from V and 1 base from J, leaving 11 bases between. This CDR3 contains 15 residues. Germline lookup yields CDR1 SGHTA and CDR2 FQGNSA. The CDR3 loop is CASSLLVASQETQYF. CDR3 coding DNA: TGTGCCAGCAGCTTACTGGTAGCGAGCCAAGAGACCCAGTACTTC.

The J gene is TRBJ1-2, the V gene TRBV30; 8 bases match TRBD1. J gave up 4 bases and V 1 base, and 11 bases lay outside the gene matches. The germline CDR1 and CDR2 sequences are GTSNPN and SVGIG (reference sequence). This CDR3 region has 16 residues. CDR3 coding DNA: TGTGCCTGGAGTGCCGAGAACAGGGGGATCACCTATGGCTACACCTTC. This encodes CAWSAENRGITYGYTF.

This clone was observed a few times. The V call is TRBV2, the J call TRBJ1-5; D remains ambiguous. Germline V gene lookup returns CDR1 SNHLY and CDR2 FYNNEI. This CDR3 is 19 amino acids long. Trimming stripped 0 bases from V and 4 bases from J, with 22 bases between. CDR3 nucleotide sequence: TGTGCCAGCAGTGAAGCGAACGGGGAGGGAGCGTGGGGAAATCAGCCCCAGCATTTT. Its protein product is CASSEANGEGAWGNQPQHF.

V is TRBV2 and J is TRBJ1-5; 9 bases line up with TRBD1. Germline V gene lookup returns CDR1 SNHLY and CDR2 FYNNEI. J lost 7 bases, V lost 0 bases, and 10 bases had no gene match. The CDR3 has 17 amino acids. The DNA of the CDR3 is TGTGCCAGCAGTGAAGCGGGGGGACAGGGATTGAGACAGCCCCAGCATTTT. Protein: CASSEAGGQGLRQPQHF.

The gene calls are TRBV29-1 and TRBJ1-4; 9 nucleotides line up with TRBD1. CDR1 is SQVTM, CDR2 ANQGSEA, per germline. The CDR3 is 13 amino acids. V dropped 5 bases and J dropped 8; count of bases not matched to a gene: 6. The CDR3 reads CSVLGQGQEKLFF. Here the CDR3 DNA reads TGCAGCGTTCTGGGACAGGGCCAGGAAAAACTGTTTTTT.

This chain connects TRBV7-3 to TRBJ1-1; D might be TRBD1 (5 bases). V lost 5 bases to trimming and J lost 5 bases, with 15 bases between them. The length of the CDR3 is 14 residues. CDR1 is SGHTA, CDR2 FQGTGA, per germline. CDR3 sequence: CASSPQAGDTEAFF. The CDR3 nucleotides read TGTGCCAGCAGCCCCCAGGCGGGGGATACTGAAGCTTTCTTT.